A single sample is the source of the 28 T cell receptor beta chains below, sequenced in a study of shared clonotypes between healthy human individuals (dated by TCRdb to the early 2020s). Library preparation employed the immunoSEQ multiplex PCR assay. TCRdb provides this immuneACCESS table in a form limited to in-frame rearrangements. Some clones are lacking; in checked studies, under half of them reflect an unresolved V gene, and why the rest are absent is not known. This sample has 1.6 million or so clones in its table, and around 95% of those were observed once. Jointly, the top ten make up approximately 1.1% of the sample. Sequenced material: naive CD4+ T cells sorted from blood. The sample's cell subset or site label, in plain terms: CD45RA+ positively selected. Source of these receptors: a young man in good health.

The rearrangement uses TRBV7-2 and TRBJ2-7; tentative D call: TRBD2 (5 bases). CDR1 is SGHTA and CDR2 is FQGNSA in the germline V gene. The CDR3 is 14 residues long. V was cut by 3 bases and J by 3 bases, with 12 bases left in between. The CDR3 spells CASSFRADYYEQYF. The CDR3 DNA is TGTGCCAGCAGCTTTCGTGCCGACTACTACGAGCAGTACTTC.

The chain is built from TRBV2 and TRBJ1-2; the D is unclear. The CDR3 length is 15 residues. Germline CDR1 reads SNHLY; CDR2 reads FYNNEI. V lost 0 bases and J lost 4, with 12 bases in between. CDR3 in amino acids: CASSEAGIKGYGYTF. For the CDR3, the DNA is TGTGCCAGCAGTGAAGCCGGGATCAAGGGCTATGGCTACACCTTC.

The chain recombines TRBV2 with TRBJ2-5; D might be TRBD1 (6 bases). Germline V gives CDR1 SNHLY, CDR2 FYNNEI. The CDR3 sequence is 15 residues long. Trimming stripped 11 bases from V and 2 bases from J, with 21 bases between. CDR3 region: CAVGVGATRQETQYF. Written as DNA, the CDR3 is TGTGCCGTGGGGGTGGGGGCAACACGTCAAGAGACCCAGTACTTC.

This chain uses TRBV7-6 with TRBJ2-6; 9 bases are shared with TRBD1. V dropped 1 base and J dropped 0; count of bases not matched to a gene: 4. CDR3 length: 18 residues. Germline CDR1 SGHVS, CDR2 FNYEAQ. The CDR3 sequence: CASSLVTGGSSGANVLTF. The CDR3 DNA is TGTGCCAGCAGCTTAGTAACAGGGGGCAGCTCTGGGGCCAACGTCCTGACTTTC.

A note on this clone: The junction shows a germline mismatch at one end, possibly a read error. The chain is built from TRBV11-2 and TRBJ2-3, with 12 bases fitting TRBD2. CDR3 size: 18 residues. The germline V gene has CDR1 SGHAT and CDR2 FQNNGV. Here the CDR3 reads CVSSLGQTSGSFTDTQYF. The CDR3 DNA follows: TGTGTCAGCAGCTTAGGGCAGACTAGCGGGAGCTTCACAGATACGCAATATTTT.

This clone showed up just once. The chain couples TRBV2 to TRBJ2-7; 9 bases fit TRBD2. Germline assignment: CDR1 SNHLY and CDR2 FYNNEI. V shed 6 bases, J shed 2 bases, and the junction held 8 bases outside the gene matches. The CDR3 has 15 residues. Written as DNA, the CDR3 is TGTGCCAGCAGAGTAGCGGGAGAAGGCCCCTACGAGCAGTACTTC. Protein product: CASRVAGEGPYEQYF.

The chain links TRBV4-2 to TRBJ2-5, with 10 bases fitting TRBD2. Germline V gene data show CDR1 as LGHNA and CDR2 as YNFKEQ. The ends lost 0 bases at V and 2 bases at J; junction bases unmatched: 6. The CDR3 consists of 17 residues. The CDR3 loop reads CASSQDSSGSMQETQYF. The CDR3 DNA is TGTGCCAGCAGCCAAGATTCTAGCGGGAGCATGCAAGAGACCCAGTACTTC.

On this clone: This same CDR3 is encoded by further DNA sequences in the sample. J is TRBJ2-7 and V is TRBV27, with D possibly TRBD1 on 5 matching bases. Germline V gives CDR1 MNHEY, CDR2 SMNVEV (reference sequence). CDR3 length equals 14 residues. V was trimmed by 3 bases and J by 0 bases, leaving 9 bases between them. The CDR3 reads CASSFRTGSYEQYF. CDR3 bases: TGTGCCAGCAGTTTCCGCACAGGCTCCTACGAGCAGTACTTC.

V gene TRBV6-6 combines with J gene TRBJ1-4; the match to TRBD1 covers 7 bases. Germline-derived CDR1 and CDR2 are MNHNY and SVGAGI (reference sequence). The V segment lost 5 bases and the J segment 3 bases; nucleotides outside the gene matches: 6. This CDR3 is 15 amino acids long. The CDR3 reads CASSTRDRPNEKLFF. Written as DNA, the CDR3 is TGTGCCAGCAGTACGCGGGACAGACCTAATGAAAAACTGTTTTTT.

The chain has TRBV28 and TRBJ2-1; 7 positions match TRBD1. With V trimmed by 5 bases and J by 4 bases, 17 bases remained unmatched. Germline V gives CDR1 MDHEN, CDR2 SYDVKM. The CDR3 has 18 residues. DNA of the CDR3: TGTGCCAGCAGTACCCTCCCAAGGGGACAGCAGACTTACAATGAGCAGTTCTTC. Its translation is CASSTLPRGQQTYNEQFF. Full variable domain (rest looked up from reference TRBV28 and TRBJ2-1): DVKVTQSSRYLVKRTGEKVFLECVQDMDHENMFWYRQDPGLGLRLIYFSYDVKMKEKGDIPEGYSVSREKKERFSLILESASTNQTSMYLCASSTLPRGQQTYNEQFFGPGTRLTVL.

This chain connects TRBV5-4 to TRBJ2-7, with D possibly matching TRBD2 (5 bases). Germline-derived CDR1 and CDR2 are SGHNT and YYREEE (reference sequence). The CDR3 runs to 15 residues. With 5 bases removed from V and 4 bases from J, the gap between germline ends came to 19 bases. The CDR3 reads CASRQDSGFEYEQYF. The CDR3 DNA sequence: TGTGCCAGCAGGCAAGACTCGGGATTCGAATACGAGCAGTACTTC.

The gene calls are TRBV20-1 and TRBJ1-1; D is unresolved. The CDR3 contains 11 residues. The germline V gene has CDR1 DFQATT and CDR2 SNEGSKA (reference sequence). V lost 4 bases to trimming and J lost 8 bases, with 11 bases between them. CDR3 protein: CSANNGREAFF. The CDR3 DNA sequence: TGCAGTGCTAATAACGGCAGGGAAGCTTTCTTT.

The chain joins TRBV28 to TRBJ1-5; possibly TRBD1 for D (5 bases). Trimming took off 3 bases at V and 11 bases at J, with 14 bases between the two ends. Germline values: CDR1 MDHEN, CDR2 SYDVKM. The CDR3 contains 13 residues. The CDR3 nucleotides read TGTGCCAGCAGTTTGAGTCTCGGGGGGACCCAGCATTTT. Amino acid sequence: CASSLSLGGTQHF.

This clone has only a few counts. The chain employs TRBV9 and TRBJ2-5, with 10 bases lining up with TRBD2. Trimming at V came to 0 bases and at J to 4 bases, leaving 9 bases not matched to a gene. Germline CDR1 SGDLS, CDR2 YYNGEE. This CDR3 spans 17 amino acids. CDR3 DNA: TGTGCCAGCAGCGTAGACGTACTAGCGGGACTTCTAGAGACCCAGTACTTC. This codes for CASSVDVLAGLLETQYF. Filled out from reference TRBV9 and TRBJ2-5, the complete variable domain reads DSGVTQTPKHLITATGQRVTLRCSPRSGDLSVYWYQQSLDQGLQFLIQYYNGEERAKGNILERFSAQQFPDLHSELNLSSLELGDSALYFCASSVDVLAGLLETQYFGPGTRLLVL.

Only one count was recorded for this clone. The V and J genes are TRBV9 and TRBJ1-3; D is unclear. The V gene's germline CDR1 is SGDLS and CDR2 YYNGEE. The V end was cut by 4 bases, the J end by 7 bases, with 6 bases between. The CDR3 extends over 11 amino acids. The DNA for the CDR3 is TGTGCCAGCAGCAAAGGGAACACCATATATTTT. This gives the protein CASSKGNTIYF.

The chain links TRBV11-2 to TRBJ2-1; no clear D gene. The germline V gene encodes CDR1 SGHAT and CDR2 FQNNGV. This CDR3 spans 15 amino acids. V was trimmed by 1 base and J by 4 bases, leaving 11 bases between them. The CDR3 DNA sequence: TGTGCCAGCAGCTTAGGTGCCTCAGGATACAATGAGCAGTTCTTC. Translated, it gives CASSLGASGYNEQFF.

The chain couples TRBV25-1 to TRBJ1-2, with unresolved D. CDR3 length: 13 residues. V was shortened by 6 bases and J by 8 bases, with 16 bases between the two germline ends. Germline CDR1 reads MGHDK; CDR2 reads SYGVNS. CDR3 in amino acids: CASSEARRGGYTF. CDR3 bases: TGTGCCAGCAGCGAAGCCCGGCGAGGCGGCTACACCTTC.

The genes are TRBV27 and TRBJ2-1; 11 nucleotides agree with TRBD2. The germline V gene encodes CDR1 MNHEY and CDR2 SMNVEV (reference sequence). J lost 0 bases, V lost 4 bases, and 8 bases had no gene match. CDR3 length equals 18 residues. CDR3 bases: TGTGCCAGCAGTTCCCCGGGACTAGCGGAATACTCCTACAATGAGCAGTTCTTC. It translates to CASSSPGLAEYSYNEQFF.

The chain recombines TRBV11-1 with TRBJ2-5, with TRBD2 matching 13 bases. Germline values: CDR1 SGHAT, CDR2 FQDESV (reference sequence). CDR3 length: 16 residues. V lost 6 bases and J lost 5; bases outside the gene matches: 9. CDR3 DNA: TGTGCCAGCAGTCCCGGGACTAGCGGGACCGGCGAGACCCAGTACTTC. Translated, it gives CASSPGTSGTGETQYF.

The CDR3 DNA follows: TGCAGCGCTGTTGTAGGGGGACTAGCGGGAGCTAATGAGCAGTTCTTC. This gives the protein CSAVVGGLAGANEQFF. The rearrangement links TRBV29-1 to TRBJ2-1; 14 bases are a match to TRBD2. The CDR3 covers 16 residues. V was clipped by 7 bases and J by 7 bases; unmatched bases: 12. The germline V gene has CDR1 SQVTM and CDR2 ANQGSEA.

The chain combines TRBV6-1 with TRBJ1-2; D not resolved. Trimming removed 6 bases at V and 0 bases at J, with 14 bases between. Germline CDR1 is MNHNS and CDR2 is SASEGT. The CDR3 is made up of 15 amino acids. The CDR3 protein is CASSAQRGTNYGYTF. DNA of the CDR3: TGTGCCAGCAGCGCCCAACGGGGAACTAACTATGGCTACACCTTC.

This chain uses TRBV2 with TRBJ2-7, with D tentatively TRBD2 (6 bases). V gave up 6 bases and J gave up 6 bases, with 12 bases separating them. Germline values: CDR1 SNHLY, CDR2 FYNNEI. The CDR3 loop spans 12 amino acids. CDR3 nucleotides: TGTGCCAGCAGCATGACTAGTATCGAGCAGTACTTC. Its protein product is CASSMTSIEQYF.

Concerning this clone itself: This CDR3 is also generated by other DNA sequences in the sample. This chain joins TRBV5-1 and TRBJ1-2; 9 bases line up with TRBD1. This CDR3 region has 14 residues. V trimming: 4 bases; J trimming: 5 bases; junction bases outside the gene matches: 6. Germline assignment: CDR1 SGHRS and CDR2 YFSETQ. The CDR3 spells CASSRGQGEYGYTF. The CDR3 coding sequence is TGCGCCAGCAGCAGGGGACAGGGAGAATATGGCTACACCTTC.

The CDR3 region is CASSPKGGQLYEQYF. In DNA, the CDR3 is TGTGCCAGCAGCCCCAAGGGGGGACAGCTCTACGAGCAGTACTTC. The chain couples TRBV5-4 to TRBJ2-7; TRBD1 might be the D (7 bases). The CDR3 runs to 15 residues. Trimming left V 4 bases short and J 3 bases short, with 17 bases between. The germline V gene encodes CDR1 SGHNT and CDR2 YYREEE (reference sequence).

This chain links TRBV27 with TRBJ2-7, with D possibly TRBD2 on 6 matching bases. The CDR3 is 14 amino acids. V gave up 4 bases and J gave up 5 bases, with 15 bases separating them. Germline V gives CDR1 MNHEY, CDR2 SMNVEV (reference sequence). CDR3 sequence reads: CASSSLGEVNEQYF. CDR3 sequence (DNA): TGTGCCAGCAGTTCGCTCGGGGAGGTCAACGAGCAGTACTTC.

The rearrangement links TRBV9 to TRBJ2-1, with D tentatively TRBD1 (6 bases). Germline CDR1 SGDLS, CDR2 YYNGEE. V was shortened by 0 bases and J by 5 bases, with 15 bases between the two germline ends. The CDR3 runs to 16 residues. In DNA form, the CDR3 reads TGTGCCAGCAGCGTAGTTGCCCGGACAGCTCACAATGAGCAGTTCTTC. This codes for CASSVVARTAHNEQFF.

The chain combines TRBV30 with TRBJ2-7; 13 bases agree with TRBD2. Germline V lookup: CDR1 GTSNPN, CDR2 SVGIG (reference sequence). The CDR3 runs 15 residues. The V gene end was trimmed by 2 bases and the J gene end by 2 bases; junction bases not matched to a gene: 3. The DNA for the CDR3 is TGTGCCTGGAGTAAGACTAGCGGGAGGACCTACGAGCAGTACTTC. Translating it yields CAWSKTSGRTYEQYF.

This clone was seen a single time. The chain carries TRBV7-9 and TRBJ1-2; 8 bases line up with TRBD1. The CDR3 has 14 amino acids. Per the germline V gene, CDR1 is SEHNR and CDR2 is FQNEAQ (reference sequence). J was trimmed by 3 bases and V by 4 bases; bases with no gene match: 4. The CDR3 loop reads CASSYRDRYYGYTF. DNA of the CDR3: TGTGCCAGCAGCTACCGGGACAGGTACTATGGCTACACCTTC.